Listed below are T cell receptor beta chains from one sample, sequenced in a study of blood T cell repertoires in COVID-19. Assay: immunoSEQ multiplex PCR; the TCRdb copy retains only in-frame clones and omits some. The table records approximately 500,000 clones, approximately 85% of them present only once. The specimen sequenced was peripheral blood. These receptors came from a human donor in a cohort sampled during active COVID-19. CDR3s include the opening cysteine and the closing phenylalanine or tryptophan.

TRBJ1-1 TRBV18 CASSPLLNTEAFF
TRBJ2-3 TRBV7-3 CASRGDGSDTQYF
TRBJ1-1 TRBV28 CASSLPTGGTEAFF
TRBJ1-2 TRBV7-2 CASSLASQDRGAYGYTF
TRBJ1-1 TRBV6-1 CASSEFTGGGRSTEAFF
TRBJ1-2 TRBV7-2 CASTETWTGKGYTF
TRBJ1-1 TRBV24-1 CATSPYMNTEAFF
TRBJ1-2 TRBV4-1 CASSQERRQGAFGYTF
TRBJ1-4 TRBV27 CASRDQGRAQEKLFF
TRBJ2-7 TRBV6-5 CASRWDRGRHEQYF
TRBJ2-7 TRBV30 CAWSVAPGRELYEQYF
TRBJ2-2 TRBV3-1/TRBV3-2 CASSMGLAGTGELFF
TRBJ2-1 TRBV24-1 CATSRDHTWSNEQFF
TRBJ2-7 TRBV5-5 CASCYGAESHRYEQYF
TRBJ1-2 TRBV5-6 CASSEGNSGYTF
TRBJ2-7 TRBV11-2 CASSPDRVSNEQYF
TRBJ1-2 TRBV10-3 CAISPLEGNYGYTF
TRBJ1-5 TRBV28 CASSRAIDRVLGQPQHF
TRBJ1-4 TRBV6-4 CASSESINEKLFF
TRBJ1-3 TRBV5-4 CASSPDRVGNTIYF
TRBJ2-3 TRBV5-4 CASSPPERETSDTQYF
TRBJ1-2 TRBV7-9 CASSSGSYTF
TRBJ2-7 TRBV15 CATSRGSDFSYEQYF
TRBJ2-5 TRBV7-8 CASSLGGRRTGQETQYF
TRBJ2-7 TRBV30 CAGVGSGSSYEQYF
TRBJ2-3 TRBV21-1 CAPPLPAISFEAGETQYF
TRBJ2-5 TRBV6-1 CASSVAVPRETQYF
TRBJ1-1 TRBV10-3 CAVSTDSLWTEAFF
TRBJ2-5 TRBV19 CASRRGFGETQYF
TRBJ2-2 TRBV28 CASTEGGSNGELFF
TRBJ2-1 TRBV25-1 CASGLAGGNEQFF
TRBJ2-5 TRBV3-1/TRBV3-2 CASSQGLAGQETQYF
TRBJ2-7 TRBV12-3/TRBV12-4 CASSKTSTYEQYF
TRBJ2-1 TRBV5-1 CASSRGAGATNEQFF
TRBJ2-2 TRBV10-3 CAINEGALAGELFF
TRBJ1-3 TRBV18 CASSPNDPTAGNTIYF
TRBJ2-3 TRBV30 CAWTRSTDTQYF
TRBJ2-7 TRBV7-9 CASSLDQGLNEQYF
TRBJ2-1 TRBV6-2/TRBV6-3 CASSPSTSGTLRAYNEQFF
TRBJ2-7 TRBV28 CASETPGQGTYEQYF
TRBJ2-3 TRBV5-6 CASTLYSGISSTDTQYF
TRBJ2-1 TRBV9 CASSVQSYNEQFF
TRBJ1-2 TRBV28 CASSSSSGGQVYGYTF
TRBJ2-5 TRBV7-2 CASSPGGRAQETQYF
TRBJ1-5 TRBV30 CAWSAQGWQPQHF